These 27 T cell receptor beta chains share one sample of origin, sequenced in a study of regulatory T cells in long-lasting Graves disease. The time point here: persistent/refractory GD, antithyroid drugs over 5 years with positive TRAb. Extracted RNA from PBMCs served as the source of the TCR library. Combining iRepertoire HTBI primers with Arm-PCR of CDR3 regions, the authors built TCR beta libraries. One entry per CDR3 protein, called by TCRdb with MiXCR from the multiplex PCR reads. The data show about 470,000 distinct CDR3 sequences, approximately 21% seen once. Source: peripheral blood mononuclear cells (PBMCs), taken when the disease was refractory, from a patient treated with antithyroid drugs. The receptor set was obtained from a female donor with Graves disease.

As for this clonotype: This may come from a read error, since a much larger clone is one base off. CDR3 amino acids: CASSLSSLSYEQYF. The CDR3 DNA reads as TGTGCCAGCAGTCTCTCGAGCCTCTCCTACGAGCAGTACTTC. This rearrangement joins TRBV28 to TRBJ2-7, with unresolved D. Germline V gene sequence: CDR1 MDHEN, CDR2 SYDVKM. This CDR3 spans 14 amino acids. Deletions cut 5 bases from V and 0 bases from J, with 11 bases between.

This clonotype was observed at least ten times. The chain recombines TRBV9 with TRBJ1-2; a weak D match, TRBD1 (5 bases). The CDR3 loop spans 16 amino acids. The germline V gene has CDR1 SGDLS and CDR2 YYNGEE. Trimming removed 2 bases from V and 3 bases from J, with 17 bases in between. The CDR3 region has the DNA TGTGCCAGCAGCGTTGGGGGGATCCACTCCCACTATGGCTACACCTTC. Amino acid sequence: CASSVGGIHSHYGYTF. Supplemented by reference TRBV9 and TRBJ1-2, the full variable domain reads DSGVTQTPKHLITATGQRVTLRCSPRSGDLSVYWYQQSLDQGLQFLIQYYNGEERAKGNILERFSAQQFPDLHSELNLSSLELGDSALYFCASSVGGIHSHYGYTFGSGTRLTVV.

V is TRBV29-1 and J is TRBJ1-1; TRBD1 aligns across 9 bases. This CDR3 spans 17 amino acids. Germline values: CDR1 SQVTM, CDR2 ANQGSEA. The trim removed 4 bases at V and 4 bases at J, leaving 16 bases unmatched. In DNA, the CDR3 is TGCAGCGTTGTAAGCTGGACAGGGGTTAGGCAGAGCACTGAAGCTTTCTTT. As protein: CSVVSWTGVRQSTEAFF.

This clonotype was detected only a few times. The chain is built from TRBV7-8 and TRBJ1-6; D unclear. V lost 4 bases and J 10 bases, leaving 23 bases between the germline ends. Germline CDR1 and CDR2: SGHVS and FQNEAQ. The CDR3 sequence is 17 residues long. The CDR3 sequence is CASSSLRLGSMRSPLHF. In nucleotides, the CDR3 is TGTGCCAGCAGCTCCCTTCGGTTAGGGTCAATGCGATCACCCCTCCACTTT.

Many counts were recorded for this clonotype. The chain uses TRBV28 and TRBJ2-7; TRBD1 is a possible D gene (6 bases). Germline loops: CDR1 MDHEN, CDR2 SYDVKM. V lost 3 bases, J lost 6 bases, and 9 bases lay in between. The CDR3 extends over 12 amino acids. Written as DNA, the CDR3 is TGTGCCAGCAGTTTGGGGGCGGTCGAGCAGTACTTC. This sequence encodes CASSLGAVEQYF.

The rearrangement uses TRBV7-2 and TRBJ2-7; D perhaps matches TRBD2 (6 bases). The germline V gene encodes CDR1 SGHTA and CDR2 FQGNSA. Trimming pared 2 bases from V and 7 bases from J, leaving 24 bases between. CDR3 length: 17 residues. The CDR3 sequence is CASSLLLFGGGWGEQYF. For the CDR3, the DNA is TGTGCCAGCAGCTTATTGCTCTTTGGTGGGGGGTGGGGAGAGCAGTACTTC. Full variable domain (missing parts from reference TRBV7-2 and TRBJ2-7): GAGVSQSPSNKVTEKGKDVELRCDPISGHTALYWYRQSLGQGLEFLIYFQGNSAPDKSGLPSDRFSAERTGGSVSTLTIQRTQQEDSAVYLCASSLLLFGGGWGEQYFGPGTRLTVT.

This clonotype was seen repeatedly, ten times or more. The chain uses TRBV12-3 or TRBV12-4 and TRBJ1-5; 11 bases are a match to TRBD1. The CDR3 totals 14 residues. The J segment lost 5 bases and the V segment lost 6 bases, leaving 3 bases of the junction unmatched. The CDR3 here is CASSRTGGDQPQHF. In DNA, the CDR3 is TGTGCCAGCAGCAGGACAGGGGGCGATCAGCCCCAGCATTTT.

The chain combines TRBV5-1 with TRBJ1-1; D gene unclear. Germline-derived CDR1 and CDR2 are SGHRS and YFSETQ. The CDR3 runs 14 residues. The V end lost 0 bases, the J end lost 5 bases, and 11 bases lay between the germline ends. The CDR3 DNA follows: TGCGCCAGCAGCTTGGGGCAGTCTGGGACTGAAGCTTTCTTT. This gives the protein CASSLGQSGTEAFF.

Ten or more counts support this clonotype. V usage is TRBV20-1 and J usage is TRBJ1-1; a weak D match, TRBD1 (5 bases). V lost 6 bases, J lost 5 bases, and 13 bases lay in between. The CDR3 has 12 residues. The germline V gene encodes CDR1 DFQATT and CDR2 SNEGSKA (reference sequence). The CDR3 protein is CSARVRGTEAFF. CDR3 bases: TGCAGTGCCAGGGTTCGTGGGACTGAAGCTTTCTTT.

This clonotype was detected only a few times. The chain recombines TRBV12-3 or TRBV12-4 with TRBJ1-3, with D unresolved. This CDR3 is built from 12 residues. V was trimmed by 8 bases and J by 4 bases, leaving 9 bases between them. CDR3 amino acids: CASDRGGNTIYF. Written as DNA, the CDR3 is TGTGCCAGCGACCGCGGGGGAAACACCATATATTTT.

The DNA for the CDR3 is TGTGCCAGCAGCTCAAGACTAGCGAGACTCTACGAGCAGTACTTC. It encodes CASSSRLARLYEQYF. The chain uses TRBV7-9 and TRBJ2-7, with 8 bases matching TRBD2. This CDR3 has 15 residues. V was pared by 4 bases and J by 3 bases, with 8 bases of the junction left unmatched. Germline V gene lookup returns CDR1 SEHNR and CDR2 FQNEAQ (reference sequence).

This clonotype was counted at least ten times. CDR3 residues: CASRRTGTAELNYGYTF. CDR3 sequence (DNA): TGTGCCAGCAGGAGAACCGGGACAGCAGAACTTAACTATGGCTACACCTTC. The genes are TRBV28 and TRBJ1-2, with TRBD1 identical over 7 bases. V trimming: 6 bases; J trimming: 1 base; junction bases outside the gene matches: 14. CDR1 MDHEN and CDR2 SYDVKM come from the germline V gene. The CDR3 is 17 residues long.

The rearrangement links TRBV4-3 to TRBJ2-2; D not resolved. Trimming cost V 3 bases and J 5 bases, with 7 bases left between them. CDR3 length: 13 amino acids. Germline assignment: CDR1 LGHNA and CDR2 YSLEER. The CDR3 protein is CASSHSVTGELFF. CDR3 sequence (DNA): TGCGCCAGCAGCCATTCGGTAACCGGGGAGCTGTTTTTT.

As to this clonotype: A much larger clone differs from this one at a single base, so this may be a read error. The chain combines TRBV14 with TRBJ2-2; TRBD1 matches at 9 bases. The CDR3 consists of 15 residues. Germline lookup yields CDR1 SGHDN and CDR2 FVKESK. The CDR3 nucleotides read TGTGCCAGCAGACCGGGACAGGGATACACCGGGGAGCTGCTTTTT. It specifies CASRPGQGYTGELLF.

This clonotype was seen a handful of times. The chain is built from TRBV7-3 and TRBJ1-1; the D gene is possibly TRBD1 (6 bases). There are 18 residues in the CDR3. The germline V gene has CDR1 SGHTA and CDR2 FQGTGA. Trimming removed 5 bases from V and 10 bases from J, with 32 bases in between. As DNA, the CDR3 is TGTGCCAGCAGCGTACCCGGGACACCACCCACCGCTTCTCTCGGAGCTTTCTTT. Amino acid sequence: CASSVPGTPPTASLGAFF. The variable domain in full, completed from reference TRBV7-3 and TRBJ1-1, reads GAGVSQTPSNKVTEKGKYVELRCDPISGHTALYWYRQSLGQGPEFLIYFQGTGAADDSGLPNDRFFAVRPEGSVSTLKIQRTERGDSAVYLCASSVPGTPPTASLGAFFGQGTRLTVV.

The CDR3 sequence is CSARGRSGNTIYF. As DNA, the CDR3 is TGCAGTGCTAGAGGTCGCTCTGGAAACACCATATATTTT. The chain links TRBV20-1 to TRBJ1-3, with D unclear. V lost 1 base and J 0 bases, leaving 4 bases between the germline ends. This CDR3 spans 13 amino acids. The germline gives CDR1 DFQATT, CDR2 SNEGSKA (reference sequence).

This clonotype was detected many times. This chain joins TRBV20-1 and TRBJ2-7; D is uncertain. V was cut by 0 bases and J by 0 bases, with 9 bases left in between. The CDR3 loop spans 14 amino acids. CDR1 is DFQATT and CDR2 is SNEGSKA in the germline V gene (reference sequence). The CDR3 sequence: CSARDFRSSYEQYF. Here the CDR3 DNA reads TGCAGTGCTAGAGATTTCCGGAGCTCCTACGAGCAGTACTTC.

This clonotype has ten or more counts. CDR3: CASSYLRGRLGIYEQYF. The CDR3 nucleotides are TGTGCCAGCAGCTATCTCAGGGGACGGTTGGGGATTTACGAGCAGTACTTC. This chain connects TRBV11-2 to TRBJ2-7, with a weak D call TRBD1 (6 bases). Per germline, CDR1 SGHAT and CDR2 FQNNGV. The CDR3 has 17 residues. V lost 4 bases, J lost 4 bases, and 23 bases lay in between.

In DNA form, the CDR3 reads TGTGCCAGCGCTAGCGGGAGCGCCAAAAACATTCAGTACTTC. Amino acids: CASASGSAKNIQYF. The V call is TRBV28, the J call TRBJ2-4; TRBD2 agrees at 10 bases. Germline-derived CDR1 and CDR2 are MDHEN and SYDVKM. This CDR3 contains 14 residues. V dropped 8 bases and J dropped 1; count of bases not matched to a gene: 2.

This clonotype turned up a few times. The rearrangement links TRBV29-1 to TRBJ1-2; no firm D call. This CDR3 is built from 12 residues. CDR1 and CDR2 from the germline V gene are SQVTM and ANQGSEA. The ends were cut back, 4 bases at V and 6 bases at J, with 12 bases in the middle. CDR3 protein: CSVGGSSDGYTF. CDR3 DNA: TGCAGCGTTGGTGGGAGTTCGGATGGCTACACCTTC. Full variable domain (missing parts from reference TRBV29-1 and TRBJ1-2): SAVISQKPSRDICQRGTSLTIQCQVDSQVTMMFWYRQQPGQSLTLIATANQGSEATYESGFVIDKFPISRPNLTFSTLTVSNMSPEDSSIYLCSVGGSSDGYTFGSGTRLTVV.

This clonotype was recorded many times. V is TRBV2 and J is TRBJ2-2; 9 bases are a match to TRBD2. The junction had 2 bases not matched to a gene; V was cut back by 6 bases and J by 0 bases. This CDR3 contains 15 residues. The germline V gene encodes CDR1 SNHLY and CDR2 FYNNEI. In DNA form, the CDR3 reads TGTGCCAGCAGCCTAGCGGGATCGAACACCGGGGAGCTGTTTTTT. This codes for CASSLAGSNTGELFF.

The chain employs TRBV2 and TRBJ2-1; no reliable D call. The germline V and J ends were trimmed by 4 bases and 8 bases, with 9 bases remaining between them. The CDR3 has 12 residues. Germline CDR1 reads SNHLY; CDR2 reads FYNNEI. The CDR3 DNA sequence: TGTGCCAGCAGTGGACTTTTTGATGAGCAGTTCTTC. Encoded protein: CASSGLFDEQFF.

This clonotype was seen ten or more times. The chain uses TRBV6-1 and TRBJ1-1; no definite D call. Trimming took 5 bases from V and 2 from J, leaving 9 bases between them. There are 13 residues in the CDR3. The germline V gene has CDR1 MNHNS and CDR2 SASEGT. The CDR3 reads CASSRFGNTEAFF. As DNA, the CDR3 is TGTGCCAGCAGTCGTTTTGGCAACACTGAAGCTTTCTTT.

The chain has TRBV10-3 and TRBJ1-2; D call uncertain. CDR1 and CDR2 (germline): ENHRY, SYGVKD. The V gene lost 8 bases and the J gene lost 4 bases, with 17 bases spanning the gap. CDR3 length: 14 amino acids. The CDR3: CAIHPVGVSYGYTF. Here the CDR3 DNA reads TGTGCCATCCATCCTGTTGGGGTGAGCTATGGCTACACCTTC.

This clonotype came up many times. V gene TRBV7-2 combines with J gene TRBJ1-4; D is unclear. The CDR3 covers 14 residues. Germline lookup yields CDR1 SGHTA and CDR2 FQGNSA. V was cut by 3 bases and J by 3 bases, with 8 bases left in between. The CDR3 DNA reads TGTGCCAGCAGCTTGACAACAGCTAATGAAAAACTGTTTTTT. Its protein is CASSLTTANEKLFF.

The sample holds a few counts of this clonotype. The V call is TRBV29-1, the J call TRBJ1-1; TRBD1 matches at 7 bases. CDR3 length: 16 amino acids. The V gene end was trimmed by 8 bases and the J gene end by 1 base; junction bases not matched to a gene: 16. Germline V CDR1 and CDR2: SQVTM, ANQGSEA. The CDR3 loop is CSFGPYRGRRNTEAFF. CDR3 DNA sequence: TGCAGCTTCGGCCCATACAGGGGAAGGAGGAACACTGAAGCTTTCTTT.

This clonotype showed up just a few times. This chain links TRBV7-2 with TRBJ2-2; 8 positions agree with TRBD1. Germline V lookup: CDR1 SGHTA, CDR2 FQGNSA. The CDR3 spans 14 residues. J gave up 6 bases and V 5 bases, and 5 bases lay outside the gene matches. The CDR3 DNA reads TGTGCCAGCAGCCTAACACAGGGGGCCGGGGAGCTGTTTTTT. As protein: CASSLTQGAGELFF.